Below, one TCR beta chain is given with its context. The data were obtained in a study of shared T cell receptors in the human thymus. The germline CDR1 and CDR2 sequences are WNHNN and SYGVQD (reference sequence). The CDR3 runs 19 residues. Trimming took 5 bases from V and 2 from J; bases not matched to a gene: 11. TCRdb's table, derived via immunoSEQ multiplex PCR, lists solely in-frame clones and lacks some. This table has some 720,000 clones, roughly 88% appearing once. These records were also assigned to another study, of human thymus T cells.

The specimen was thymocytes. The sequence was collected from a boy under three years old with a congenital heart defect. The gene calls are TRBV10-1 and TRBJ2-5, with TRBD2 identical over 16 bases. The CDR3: CASSSGTSGRGVEQETQYF. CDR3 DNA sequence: TGCGCCAGCAGTTCCGGGACTAGCGGGAGGGGAGTGGAGCAAGAGACCCAGTACTTC.